This TCR beta chain appears in the sequencing data of a study of radiotherapy plus CTLA-4 blockade in lung cancer. The CDR3 contains 10 residues. Per germline, CDR1 SGHAT and CDR2 FQNNGV. The V gene lost 7 bases and the J gene lost 8 bases, with 5 bases spanning the gap. The table came from immunoSEQ multiplex PCR; TCRdb's copy has only in-frame clones and leaves some out. This table has about 77,000 clones, roughly 70% appearing once. The sample consisted of peripheral blood, taken from a patient treated with radiotherapy plus ipilimumab. The chain combines TRBV11-2 with TRBJ2-2; no definite D call. The TCR comes from a human donor with non-small cell lung cancer whose response to radiotherapy plus ipilimumab could not be evaluated. The CDR3 nucleotides are TGTGCCAGCAAAGCAGGGGAGCTGTTTTTT. This sequence encodes CASKAGELFF. The full variable domain, completed using reference TRBV11-2 and TRBJ2-2, is EAGVAQSPRYKIIEKRQSVAFWCNPISGHATLYWYQQILGQGPKLLIQFQNNGVVDDSQLPKDRFSAERLKGVDSTLKIQPAKLEDSAVYLCASKAGELFFGEGSRLTVL.